This TCR beta chain was documented in a study of blood T cell repertoires in COVID-19. This clone was observed a few times. The CDR3 is 16 residues long. Germline-derived CDR1 and CDR2 are SGDLS and YYNGEE. J lost 5 bases, V lost 4 bases, and 11 bases had no gene match. In the source study's methods: Estimates of nucleated cell counts were drawn from the amplification of reference gene primers. Clones were read by immunoSEQ multiplex PCR, and TCRdb kept only the in-frame ones, dropping some. V and J calls and clone size are as listed in that table; D and trimming were resolved from the DNA. The table includes about 280,000 clones, around 89% detected once. Participant-reported clinical history was the basis for cohort assignment.

The rearrangement links TRBV9 to TRBJ1-4; TRBD1 aligns across 7 bases. The sample taken for sequencing was PBMCs or T cells enriched from blood (not recorded which). This TCR was recovered from a woman aged 18-29 years with acute COVID-19. Here the CDR3 reads CASSSDAQGKNEKLFF. For the CDR3, the DNA is TGTGCCAGCAGCTCCGACGCACAGGGGAAGAATGAAAAACTGTTTTTT.